This T cell receptor beta chain was documented in a study of human T cells and chemical hapten exposure. On the study more broadly: 0.01% DPC was applied to the upper back in patch tests, which were read at 6 days. Overall study results and limits: DPC sensitization left the count of TCRs above 1 in 1000 unchanged.

This clonotype has ten or more counts. Its antigen is still unknown. TCRdb re-called the RACE reads through MiXCR, storing one row per CDR3 protein. In the table there are approximately 400,000 distinct CDR3 sequences, 4.5% to 5.5% of which are singletons. CDR1 SQVTM and CDR2 ANQGSEA come from the germline V gene. Deletions cut 6 bases from V and 5 bases from J, with 18 bases between. There are 14 residues in the CDR3. Described time point: pre-sensitization, week 0. The treatment denotes: therapeutic diphenylcyclopropenone sensitization with weekly scalp DPC. The chain joins TRBV29-1 to TRBJ2-3; D might be TRBD2 (5 bases). The sequences come from whole blood, collected in connection with sensitization to the hapten diphenylcyclopropenone (DPC). The sequence was obtained from a woman aged 45-65 years with alopecia areata. Some clones in this sample may be carry-over from other donors' samples. The CDR3 is CSVVRTGDGDTQYF. The CDR3 DNA is TGCAGCGTCGTCAGGACCGGGGATGGAGATACGCAGTATTTT.